This T cell receptor beta chain was sequenced in a study of response to subunit inactivated influenza vaccine. Study-wide points: Authors suggested each seasonal flu vaccination may recruit only limited numbers of new T cells.

This clonotype was counted ten times or more. Its target is not known. The CDR3 covers 15 residues. The germline CDR1 and CDR2 sequences are SGHAT and FQNNGV. With 1 base removed from V and 1 base from J, the gap between germline ends came to 10 bases. TCRdb ran MiXCR on the RT-PCR reads and lists one entry per CDR3 protein. The sample consists of some 300,000 distinct CDR3 sequences, roughly 22% of them appearing once. This TCR derives from a man aged 50 to 69 who received an inactivated influenza vaccine. The rearrangement joins TRBV11-2 to TRBJ2-5; perhaps TRBD2 as D (7 bases). The sequencing used PBMCs from blood, collected approximately 20 months after vaccination. The CDR3 loop is CASSLVGGVQETQYF. CDR3 in DNA: TGTGCCAGCAGCTTAGTAGGGGGGGTCCAAGAGACCCAGTACTTC.